Presented here are 9 T cell receptor beta chains from one specimen sequenced in a study of blood T cell repertoires in COVID-19. TCRdb's table, derived via immunoSEQ multiplex PCR, lists solely in-frame clones and lacks some. This sample has around 430,000 clones, with 88% found just once. The sample consisted of peripheral blood. The receptors come from a woman aged 45-60 years with COVID-19, enrolled during active disease.

The V and J genes are TRBV19 and TRBJ2-7, with TRBD2 matching 9 bases. The CDR3 is 16 residues long. Germline CDR1 reads LNHDA; CDR2 reads SQIVND (reference sequence). Trimming took 6 bases from V and 0 from J; bases not matched to a gene: 9. The CDR3 DNA is TGTGCCAGTAGAAGCTCTAGCGGGGTTAGCTCCTACGAGCAGTACTTC. This encodes CASRSSSGVSSYEQYF.

The V and J genes are TRBV7-2 and TRBJ2-3; TRBD2 aligns across 10 bases. The germline V gene has CDR1 SGHTA and CDR2 FQGNSA. V shed 4 bases and J 7 bases; nucleotides not matched to a gene: 11. The CDR3 is made up of 16 amino acids. The CDR3 spells CASSSSGGANSYTQYF. The CDR3 region has the DNA TGTGCCAGCAGCTCAAGCGGGGGGGCCAATTCATATACGCAGTATTTT.

The genes are TRBV6-1 and TRBJ1-4; 8 positions match TRBD1. The J segment lost 8 bases and the V segment lost 1 base, leaving 6 bases of the junction unmatched. The CDR3 is 15 residues long. CDR1 is MNHNS and CDR2 is SASEGT in the germline V gene. The CDR3 bases are TGTGCCAGCAGTGAAGGACAGGGGTTTCGAGAAAAACTGTTTTTT. Residues: CASSEGQGFREKLFF.

V and J are TRBV6-1 and TRBJ1-4; 10 nucleotides match TRBD1. The CDR3 is 15 amino acids. Looked up from germline, CDR1 is MNHNS and CDR2 is SASEGT. With 2 bases clipped from V and 7 bases from J, the junction kept 4 bases outside the gene matches. CDR3 sequence reads: CASSESTGGFEKLFF. In DNA, the CDR3 is TGTGCCAGCAGTGAATCGACAGGGGGCTTTGAAAAACTGTTTTTT.

The chain carries TRBV5-1 and TRBJ1-3; D remains unclear. Looked up from germline, CDR1 is SGHRS and CDR2 is YFSETQ. V was clipped by 4 bases and J by 0 bases, with 14 bases between them. This CDR3 comprises 16 residues. The CDR3 protein is CASSRRSADSGNTIYF. In DNA form, the CDR3 reads TGCGCCAGCAGCAGGCGCAGCGCGGACTCTGGAAACACCATATATTTT.

The V call is TRBV11-2, the J call TRBJ1-6; tentative D call: TRBD1 (6 bases). The germline V and J ends were trimmed by 3 bases and 5 bases, with 11 bases remaining between them. CDR1 is SGHAT and CDR2 is FQNNGV in the germline V gene. CDR3 length equals 15 residues. The CDR3 loop reads CASSFRGADNSPLHF. CDR3 bases: TGTGCCAGCAGCTTCCGGGGGGCCGATAATTCACCCCTCCACTTT. The variable domain in full, with the rest retrieved from reference TRBV11-2 and TRBJ1-6, is EAGVAQSPRYKIIEKRQSVAFWCNPISGHATLYWYQQILGQGPKLLIQFQNNGVVDDSQLPKDRFSAERLKGVDSTLKIQPAKLEDSAVYLCASSFRGADNSPLHFGNGTRLTVT.

The chain has TRBV5-1 and TRBJ1-2; 7 bases agree with TRBD1. The CDR3 consists of 14 residues. Trimming took 4 bases from V and 8 from J; bases not matched to a gene: 11. Germline CDR1 is SGHRS and CDR2 is YFSETQ. DNA of the CDR3: TGCGCCAGCAGCCCCCTAGGACAGGAGGGAGGCTACACCTTC. Its protein is CASSPLGQEGGYTF.

This clone occurred once. In the same sample, other DNA sequences code for this CDR3. This chain links TRBV3-1 (or the pseudogene TRBV3-2) with TRBJ2-2, with D unclear. The length of the CDR3 is 13 residues. Trimming removed 0 bases at V and 5 bases at J, with 4 bases between. Germline V gene data show CDR1 as LGHDT and CDR2 as YNNKEL (reference sequence). The CDR3 spells CASSQDLTGELFF. The CDR3 coding sequence is TGTGCCAGCAGCCAAGACCTTACCGGGGAGCTGTTTTTT.

The chain recombines TRBV9 with TRBJ1-6, with D possibly matching TRBD1 (6 bases). CDR3 length equals 15 residues. The V end was cut by 4 bases, the J end by 7 bases, with 15 bases between. Germline CDR1 reads SGDLS; CDR2 reads YYNGEE. This CDR3 reads CASSPDRPSNSPLHF. DNA for the CDR3: TGTGCCAGCAGCCCCGACAGGCCCTCAAATTCACCCCTCCACTTT.